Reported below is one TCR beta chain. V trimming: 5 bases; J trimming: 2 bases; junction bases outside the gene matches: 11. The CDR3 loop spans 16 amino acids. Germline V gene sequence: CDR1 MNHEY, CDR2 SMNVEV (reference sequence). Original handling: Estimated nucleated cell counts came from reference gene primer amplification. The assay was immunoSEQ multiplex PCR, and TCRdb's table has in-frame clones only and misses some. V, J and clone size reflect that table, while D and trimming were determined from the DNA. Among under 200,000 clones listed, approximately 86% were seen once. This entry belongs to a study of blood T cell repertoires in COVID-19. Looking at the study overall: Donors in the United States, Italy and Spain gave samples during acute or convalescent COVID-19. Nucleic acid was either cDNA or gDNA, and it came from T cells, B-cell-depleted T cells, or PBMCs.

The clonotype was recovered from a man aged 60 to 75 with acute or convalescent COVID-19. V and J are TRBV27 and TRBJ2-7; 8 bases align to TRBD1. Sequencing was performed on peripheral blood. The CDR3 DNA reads TGTGCCAGCAGTAAAACCAGGGGGCTTGGCACCTACGAGCAGTACTTC. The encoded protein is CASSKTRGLGTYEQYF.